This TCR beta chain originates from a study of shared clonotypes between healthy human individuals. Study conclusions and caveats: Sequencing depth was predicted to influence how clonotypes are shared among donors.

Assay execution proceeded at the deep level. Replicate PCRs were loaded with 300 ng DNA from unsorted PBMC, approximately 31,000 T cell genomes. Data came from immunoSEQ multiplex PCR; TCRdb stores just in-frame clones and leaves some out. The sample records roughly 490,000 clones, 76% being singletons. In its sample, this clone was seen a few times. Its target is not known. The healthy adult donors were HIV-negative and reported no recent acute infections or vaccinations. The receptor was isolated from a woman aged 40 to 50 in good health. Some clones in this sample may be carry-over from other donors' samples. The specimen was PBMCs.

Written as DNA, the CDR3 is TGTGCCAGCAGTCCCCAGGGGGGTTCTGAAGAGACCCAGTACTTC. Amino acids: CASSPQGGSEETQYF. The chain joins TRBV2 to TRBJ2-5; a possible D gene is TRBD1 (7 bases). V lost 5 bases and J lost 3, with 16 bases in between. This CDR3 comprises 15 residues. Germline V gene lookup returns CDR1 SNHLY and CDR2 FYNNEI.